This T cell receptor beta chain came from a study of neurological immune-mediated disorders. The germline gives CDR1 MGHRA, CDR2 YSYEKL. The CDR3 has 15 amino acids. Deletions cut 4 bases from V and 2 bases from J, with 13 bases between. This clonotype was counted many times. MiXCR was run by TCRdb on the 5' RACE reads, yielding one entry per CDR3 protein. This sample has under 60,000 distinct CDR3 sequences, with 25% found just once. The receptor was isolated from a woman in her 70s in good health. The chain uses TRBV4-1 and TRBJ2-3; perhaps TRBD2 as D (6 bases). Sequencing input: PBMCs. The chain's CDR3 is CASSPAGLTTDTQYF. Here the CDR3 DNA reads TGCGCCAGCAGCCCTGCGGGACTTACCACAGATACGCAGTATTTT.